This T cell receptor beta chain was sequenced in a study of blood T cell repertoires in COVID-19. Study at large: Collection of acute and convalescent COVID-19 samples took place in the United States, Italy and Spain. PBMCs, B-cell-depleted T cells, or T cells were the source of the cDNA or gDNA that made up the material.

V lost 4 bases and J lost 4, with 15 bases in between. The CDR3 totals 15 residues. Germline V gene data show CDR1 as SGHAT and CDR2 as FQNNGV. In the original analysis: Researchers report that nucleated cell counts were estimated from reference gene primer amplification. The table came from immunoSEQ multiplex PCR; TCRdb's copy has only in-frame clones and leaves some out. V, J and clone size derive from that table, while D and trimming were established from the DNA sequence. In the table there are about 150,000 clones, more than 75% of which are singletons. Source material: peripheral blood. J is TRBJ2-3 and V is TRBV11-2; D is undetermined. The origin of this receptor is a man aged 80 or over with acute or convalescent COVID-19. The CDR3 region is CASSYSFPVPDTQYF. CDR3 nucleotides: TGTGCCAGCAGCTATAGCTTCCCAGTACCAGATACGCAGTATTTT.